The 13 T cell receptor beta chains below come from one sample, sequenced in a study of Ad26.COV2.S vaccination and SARS-CoV-2 variants. Only in-frame clones appear in the TCRdb table, and some are missing; sequencing was by immunoSEQ multiplex PCR. The repertoire holds over 450,000 clones, with about nine tenths as singletons. The treatment denotes: roughly 20 received Ad26.COV2.S at low or high dose, single or two shots; about 5 received placebo; per-sample allocation not given. Samples came from day 63 after the first vaccine or placebo injection. The material sequenced was peripheral blood, taken in a trial of Ad26.COV2.S vaccine versus placebo. These receptors were collected from a person aged 18 to 65 who received the Ad26.COV2.S COVID-19 vaccine or a placebo.

The V and J genes are TRBV18 and TRBJ2-6; 7 bases align to TRBD1. V lost 2 bases and J lost 0; bases outside the gene matches: 10. CDR1 and CDR2 from the germline V gene are KGHSH and LQKENI. The CDR3 runs to 19 residues. For the CDR3, the DNA is TGTGCCAGCTCACCATCGCCGGACAGGCCTAGCTCTGGGGCCAACGTCCTGACTTTC. Translating gives CASSPSPDRPSSGANVLTF.

This clone was picked up one time. The V gene is TRBV7-8, the J gene TRBJ2-4, with TRBD1 matching over 7 bases. The CDR3 sequence is 14 residues long. Germline-derived CDR1 and CDR2 are SGHVS and FQNEAQ. V was clipped by 3 bases and J by 9 bases; unmatched bases: 8. This chain's CDR3 is CASSFDRVGGIQYF. CDR3 DNA: TGTGCCAGCAGCTTTGACAGGGTTGGTGGCATTCAGTACTTC.

The chain couples TRBV7-2 to TRBJ1-6; D possibly corresponds to TRBD1 (5 bases). There are 17 residues in the CDR3. Looked up from germline, CDR1 is SGHTA and CDR2 is FQGNSA. V shed 1 base and J shed 5 bases, with 15 bases lying between them. Written as DNA, the CDR3 is TGTGCCAGCAGCTTAGTTTCCAGGGCCATGGATAATTCACCCCTCCACTTT. Translation gives CASSLVSRAMDNSPLHF.

CDR3 residues: CASSYSGQFYGYTF. CDR3 DNA sequence: TGTGCCAGCAGTTACTCTGGACAATTCTATGGCTACACCTTC. V and J are TRBV6-5 and TRBJ1-2; possible D gene TRBD1, 5 bases. Trimming left V 0 bases short and J 4 bases short, with 9 bases between. The CDR3 has 14 residues. The germline V gene encodes CDR1 MNHEY and CDR2 SVGAGI.

This chain connects TRBV2 to TRBJ1-2; 10 bases match TRBD1. The CDR3 is 14 amino acids. The V and J ends lost 6 bases and 8 bases, in that order; junction bases with no gene match: 9. Germline V gene lookup returns CDR1 SNHLY and CDR2 FYNNEI. CDR3 region: CASSFRQGAKGYTF. CDR3 bases: TGTGCCAGCAGCTTCCGACAGGGGGCGAAAGGCTACACCTTC.

This sequence joins TRBV5-4 and TRBJ2-7; 8 bases agree with TRBD2. V trimming: 4 bases; J trimming: 5 bases; junction bases outside the gene matches: 17. Germline V gene lookup returns CDR1 SGHNT and CDR2 YYREEE (reference sequence). CDR3 length equals 17 residues. The CDR3 loop reads CASSAGMAGGRRDEQYF. The CDR3, as DNA: TGTGCCAGCAGCGCTGGGATGGCGGGGGGCCGAAGGGACGAGCAGTACTTC. The whole variable domain, remainder taken from reference TRBV5-4 and TRBJ2-7, is ETGVTQSPTHLIKTRGQQVTLRCSSQSGHNTVSWYQQALGQGPQFIFQYYREEENGRGNFPPRFSGLQFPNYSSELNVNALELDDSALYLCASSAGMAGGRRDEQYFGPGTRLTVT.

The chain carries TRBV3-1 (or the pseudogene TRBV3-2) and TRBJ2-5, with D perhaps being TRBD1 or TRBD2 (5 bases each). CDR3 length: 15 amino acids. Trimming shortened V by 1 base and J by 5 bases, and 14 bases separated the two germline ends. Per the germline V gene, CDR1 is LGHDT and CDR2 is YNNKEL (reference sequence). As DNA, the CDR3 is TGTGCCAGCAGCCAAGTGAGGGACGATATGGAGACCCAGTACTTC. Translation: CASSQVRDDMETQYF.

This clone was counted a single time. This chain joins TRBV19 and TRBJ2-3; 9 positions agree with TRBD2. This CDR3 is 15 amino acids long. Germline V lookup: CDR1 LNHDA, CDR2 SQIVND (reference sequence). Trimming removed 4 bases from V and 4 bases from J; junction bases left unmatched: 6. The CDR3 sequence: CASSNWGLASDTQYF. CDR3 nucleotide sequence: TGTGCCAGTAGTAACTGGGGACTAGCATCAGATACGCAGTATTTT.

V and J are TRBV27 and TRBJ2-6; D unresolved. The CDR3 is 13 residues long. Germline V gene data show CDR1 as MNHEY and CDR2 as SMNVEV (reference sequence). Trimming cost V 4 bases and J 9 bases, with 10 bases left between them. CDR3 sequence reads: CASSSDRGNVLTF. CDR3 nucleotide sequence: TGTGCCAGCAGTTCCGACCGTGGCAACGTCCTGACTTTC.

With regard to this clone: Additional DNA sequences in this sample encode the identical CDR3. The chain recombines TRBV5-1 with TRBJ1-6; 7 nucleotides line up with TRBD1. There are 14 residues in the CDR3. After removal of 0 bases from V and 8 bases from J, the junction contained 2 bases not matched to a gene. Germline loops: CDR1 SGHRS, CDR2 YFSETQ. The CDR3 reads CASSLGQGDSPLHF. The CDR3, as DNA: TGCGCCAGCAGCTTGGGGCAGGGGGATTCACCCCTCCACTTT.

This clone was counted a single time. The chain carries TRBV5-1 and TRBJ1-2, with D possibly being TRBD1 (5 bases). Trimming pared 3 bases from V and 4 bases from J, leaving 16 bases between. CDR3 length equals 15 residues. Per the germline V gene, CDR1 is SGHRS and CDR2 is YFSETQ. CDR3 loop: CASSYRQGTTYGYTF. The CDR3 DNA follows: TGCGCCAGCAGCTATAGGCAGGGTACAACCTATGGCTACACCTTC.

The chain has TRBV6-5 and TRBJ2-2, with D unclear. The CDR3 is 16 residues long. The V gene lost 1 base and the J gene lost 1 base, with 10 bases spanning the gap. The germline V gene encodes CDR1 MNHEY and CDR2 SVGAGI. The CDR3 loop reads CASSYYARRNTGELFF. Here the CDR3 DNA reads TGTGCCAGCAGTTACTACGCCAGGCGGAACACCGGGGAGCTGTTTTTT.

The genes are TRBV21-1 and TRBJ1-5. TRBV21-1 is noted as a pseudogene. CDR3 size: 17 residues. CDR3 bases: TGTGCCAGCAGCAAAGAGAGGCCAGATTATAGCAATCAGCCCCAGCATTTT. As protein: CASSKERPDYSNQPQHF.